This TCR beta chain comes out of a study of blood T cell repertoires in COVID-19. For the study at large: Sample material is recorded as cDNA or gDNA derived from T cells, B-cell-depleted T cells, or PBMCs.

The germline V gene encodes CDR1 WNHNN and CDR2 SYGVQD (reference sequence). Deletions cut 1 base from V and 4 bases from J, with 13 bases between. The CDR3 length is 15 residues. Authors' data handling: Amplifying reference gene primers gave estimates of nucleated cell counts. TCRdb keeps only in-frame clones here, not all; method: immunoSEQ multiplex PCR. The V and J calls and the clone size are those of that table, but D and trimming were determined from the DNA. This table holds some 210,000 clones, about 89% found once. The sequence was obtained from a man aged 55 to 70 who had recovered from COVID-19. The chain combines TRBV10-1 with TRBJ1-2, with D perhaps TRBD1 (6 bases). The specimen sequenced was peripheral blood. The CDR3 sequence is CASSELGGTFYGYTF. The CDR3 DNA is TGCGCCAGCAGTGAGTTGGGAGGGACATTCTATGGCTACACCTTC.